These T cell receptor beta chains were read from a single sample in a study of blood T cell repertoires in COVID-19. The data were produced by immunoSEQ multiplex PCR, yet TCRdb's version contains in-frame clones alone and is incomplete. Among 150,000 to 250,000 clones listed, roughly four fifths were seen once. The specimen was peripheral blood. All receptors derive from a human donor with acute or convalescent COVID-19. The donor label of this sample is uncertain. The CDR3 runs from the conserved cysteine through the conserved F or W. A D gene is named only where the DNA matches it firmly. Size is stated for part of the rows, as once, few or many counts, or as a class when the clone is expanded.

TRBJ1-6 | . | few | TRBV18 | TGTGCCAGCTCACCACAGGGAGGAAATAATTCACCCCTCCACTTT | CASSPQGGNNSPLHF
TRBJ2-7 | TRBD1 | . | TRBV19 | TGTGCCAGTAGAAGGACAGGGGCCTACGAGCAGTACTTC | CASRRTGAYEQYF
TRBJ2-7 | . | . | TRBV29-1 | TGCAGCATCCCGGGAGCCTACGAGCAGTACTTC | CSIPGAYEQYF
TRBJ2-7 | . | . | TRBV29-1 | TGCAGCGTTGACGGGAGCCCCTTAGGCTCCGGTAACGAGCAGTACTTC | CSVDGSPLGSGNEQYF
TRBJ1-6 | TRBD1 | . | TRBV12-3/TRBV12-4 | TGTGCCAGTGGGACAGGGGAGAATTCACCCCTCCACTTT | CASGTGENSPLHF
TRBJ2-3 | . | . | TRBV6-6 | TGTGCCAGCAGTACTATCCAGTTGACCCGCACAGATACGCAGTATTTT | CASSTIQLTRTDTQYF
TRBJ2-3 | . | . | TRBV7-8 | TGTGCCAGCAGCTTAGAACGGGGGGCTGGCACAGATACGCAGTATTTT | CASSLERGAGTDTQYF
TRBJ2-1 | TRBD2 | . | TRBV7-6 | TGTGCCAGCAGCTTAGTTTCTAGCGGGAGGACTTCCTACAATGAGCAGTTCTTC | CASSLVSSGRTSYNEQFF
TRBJ1-2 | TRBD1 | . | TRBV6-6 | TGTGCCAGCAGTTACTCGGACAGGGGCCCCTATGGCTACACCTTC | CASSYSDRGPYGYTF
TRBJ1-1 | TRBD1 | . | TRBV11-3 | TGTGCCAGCAGCTTAGAAACAGGGGGCAGAGCTTTCTTT | CASSLETGGRAFF
TRBJ2-3 | TRBD2 | . | TRBV7-2 | TGTGCCAGCAGGCCTCCGGGACTAGAGAGGACAGATACGCAGTATTTT | CASRPPGLERTDTQYF
TRBJ1-2 | . | . | TRBV7-8 | TGTGCCAGCAGCTTAGCGTCAGGGGTTGTGAACTATGGCTACACCTTC | CASSLASGVVNYGYTF
TRBJ1-4 | . | few | TRBV19 | TGTGCCAGTAGTATACAGGGGACTAATGAAAAACTGTTTTTT | CASSIQGTNEKLFF
TRBJ1-2 | . | . | TRBV7-2 | TGTGCCAGCAAATCACGGAGCAGGGCCTATGGCTACACCTTC | CASKSRSRAYGYTF
TRBJ2-1 | . | . | TRBV3-1/TRBV3-2 | TGTGCCAGCAGCCAAGGGGGCAACAATGAGCAGTTCTTC | CASSQGGNNEQFF